Each of the 26 T cell receptor beta chains below was sequenced from the same sample in a study of blood T cell repertoires in COVID-19. Sequencing used immunoSEQ multiplex PCR; TCRdb keeps in-frame clones, though not all of them. The table records 15,000 to 20,000 clones, around 86% of them present only once. Sequencing input: peripheral blood. The receptors come from a human donor with active COVID-19. The donor label of this sample is uncertain.

This chain uses TRBV6-2 or TRBV6-3 with TRBJ1-1; TRBD1 is a possible D gene (6 bases). V was cut by 2 bases and J by 4 bases, with 14 bases left in between. The CDR3 sequence is 15 residues long. Germline CDR1 reads MNHEY; CDR2 reads SVGEGT. CDR3 DNA: TGTGCCAGCAGTTACGGGGGGGGCCGGGGCACTGAAGCTTTCTTT. It encodes CASSYGGGRGTEAFF.

This chain joins TRBV4-2 and TRBJ1-2, with D tentatively TRBD1 (6 bases). V was cut by 0 bases and J by 8 bases, with 16 bases left in between. This CDR3 contains 15 residues. CDR1 and CDR2 (germline): LGHNA, YNFKEQ. CDR3 nucleotides: TGTGCCAGCAGCCAAGAGGAGCGACAGGCCTCCGGCTACACCTTC. Translating it yields CASSQEERQASGYTF.

This chain links TRBV7-2 with TRBJ2-7; the match to TRBD1 covers 10 bases. The germline V gene encodes CDR1 SGHTA and CDR2 FQGNSA. The ends lost 3 bases at V and 7 bases at J; junction bases unmatched: 6. This CDR3 is 14 amino acids long. The CDR3 loop reads CASSFRQGAGEQYF. DNA for the CDR3: TGTGCCAGCAGCTTTAGACAGGGGGCTGGGGAGCAGTACTTC.

The chain is built from TRBV9 and TRBJ2-1, with 10 bases aligning to TRBD1. In germline, CDR1 is SGDLS, CDR2 YYNGEE. J gave up 6 bases and V 0 bases, and 9 bases lay outside the gene matches. CDR3 length: 17 amino acids. CDR3 coding DNA: TGTGCCAGCAGCGTAGCTGGCCGGACAGGGGGAGGCAATGAGCAGTTCTTC. Its protein is CASSVAGRTGGGNEQFF. The variable domain in full, with the rest retrieved from reference TRBV9 and TRBJ2-1, is DSGVTQTPKHLITATGQRVTLRCSPRSGDLSVYWYQQSLDQGLQFLIQYYNGEERAKGNILERFSAQQFPDLHSELNLSSLELGDSALYFCASSVAGRTGGGNEQFFGPGTRLTVL.

The V gene is TRBV23-1, the J gene TRBJ1-6, with TRBD1 matching 8 bases. TRBV23-1 is an open reading frame whose function is uncertain. V gave up 9 bases and J gave up 7 bases; unmatched junction bases: 14. CDR3 length: 16 amino acids. Here the CDR3 DNA reads TGCGCCAGGAAAAGAAACGAGGACAGGGAGAATTCACCCCTCCACTTT. This translates into CARKRNEDRENSPLHF.

The V call is TRBV5-8, the J call TRBJ2-5; D is possibly TRBD1 (5 bases). CDR3 size: 14 residues. CDR1 SGHTS and CDR2 YDEGEE come from the germline V gene. Trimming removed 2 bases from V and 5 bases from J, with 13 bases in between. CDR3 protein: CASSFLWGVETQYF. CDR3 DNA: TGTGCCAGCAGCTTCCTCTGGGGCGTTGAGACCCAGTACTTC.

The V call is TRBV4-1, the J call TRBJ2-2; a weak D match, TRBD1 (6 bases). The CDR3 sequence is 17 residues long. V was cut by 0 bases and J by 4 bases, with 15 bases left in between. Germline V gives CDR1 MGHRA, CDR2 YSYEKL. The CDR3 sequence is CASSQDPRGVITGELFF. The CDR3 region has the DNA TGCGCCAGCAGCCAAGATCCCAGGGGAGTTATCACCGGGGAGCTGTTTTTT.

This clone was counted once. The chain combines TRBV20-1 with TRBJ2-1; TRBD2 agrees at 7 bases. CDR1 and CDR2 (germline): DFQATT, SNEGSKA (reference sequence). There are 11 residues in the CDR3. The V and J ends lost 0 bases and 16 bases, in that order; junction bases with no gene match: 6. The CDR3 sequence is CSARDQMTSFF. In DNA, the CDR3 is TGCAGTGCTAGAGATCAAATGACTAGCTTCTTC.

The V call is TRBV9, the J call TRBJ2-3, with 7 nucleotides matching TRBD2. The CDR3 runs 13 residues. Trimming took 7 bases from V and 1 from J; bases not matched to a gene: 3. Germline V gives CDR1 SGDLS, CDR2 YYNGEE. DNA of the CDR3: TGTGCCAGCGTGGCGGGGGGCACAGATACGCAGTATTTT. Protein sequence: CASVAGGTDTQYF.

The chain is built from TRBV7-6 and TRBJ1-5, with D possibly being TRBD1 (5 bases). CDR1 is SGHVS and CDR2 is FNYEAQ in the germline V gene. The ends were cut back, 2 bases at V and 1 base at J, with 9 bases in the middle. CDR3 length: 15 amino acids. This CDR3 is CASSLSGNSNQPQHF. The CDR3 DNA reads TGTGCCAGCAGCTTATCAGGGAACAGCAATCAGCCCCAGCATTTT.

V gene TRBV19 combines with J gene TRBJ2-7; a weak D match, TRBD1 (5 bases). Trimming removed 7 bases at V and 2 bases at J, with 12 bases between. The CDR3 covers 13 residues. Germline CDR1 reads LNHDA; CDR2 reads SQIVND (reference sequence). The CDR3 DNA follows: TGTGCCAGTATCGACAGCCTGACCTACGAGCAGTACTTC. This sequence encodes CASIDSLTYEQYF.

The chain is built from TRBV5-6 and TRBJ1-1, with 9 bases lining up with TRBD1. V lost 5 bases and J lost 3; bases outside the gene matches: 8. This CDR3 is 15 amino acids long. Germline CDR1 is SGHDT and CDR2 is YYEEEE. This CDR3 reads CASRGTGGSDTEAFF. CDR3 nucleotide sequence: TGTGCCAGCAGAGGCACAGGGGGCTCGGACACTGAAGCTTTCTTT.

The CDR3 loop reads CATSETSLYGYTF. As DNA, the CDR3 is TGTGCCACCAGTGAAACTTCTCTCTATGGCTACACCTTC. The chain employs TRBV24-1 and TRBJ1-2; the D is unclear. The CDR3 is made up of 13 amino acids. Germline CDR1 KGHDR, CDR2 SFDVKD. V lost 4 bases, J lost 4 bases, and 9 bases lay in between.

V and J are TRBV4-1 and TRBJ2-2, with TRBD1 as a possible D gene (6 bases). V shed 3 bases and J shed 7 bases, with 15 bases lying between them. The CDR3 consists of 15 residues. Germline V gene data show CDR1 as MGHRA and CDR2 as YSYEKL. The CDR3 coding sequence is TGCGCCAGCAGCCACCATACAGGGCGAAGCGGGGAGCTGTTTTTT. Translating gives CASSHHTGRSGELFF.

The chain is built from TRBV2 and TRBJ1-6; D may be TRBD1 (5 bases). The germline gives CDR1 SNHLY, CDR2 FYNNEI. With 6 bases removed from V and 9 bases from J, the gap between germline ends came to 15 bases. The CDR3 spans 14 residues. CDR3 nucleotide sequence: TGTGCCAGCAGCATGACAGTCCTTGGTTCACCCCTCCACTTT. Protein sequence: CASSMTVLGSPLHF. The complete variable domain, with remaining parts taken from reference TRBV2 and TRBJ1-6, reads EPEVTQTPSHQVTQMGQEVILRCVPISNHLYFYWYRQILGQKVEFLVSFYNNEISEKSEIFDDQFSVERPDGSNFTLKIRSTKLEDSAMYFCASSMTVLGSPLHFGNGTRLTVT.

This clone was detected only a few times. The chain uses TRBV6-1 and TRBJ2-1, with TRBD1 matching over 10 bases. The V segment lost 3 bases and the J segment 5 bases; nucleotides outside the gene matches: 7. The CDR3 consists of 16 residues. Germline V lookup: CDR1 MNHNS, CDR2 SASEGT. CDR3 residues: CASSETGGRSDNEQFF. Here the CDR3 DNA reads TGTGCCAGCAGTGAGACAGGGGGCAGGTCCGACAATGAGCAGTTCTTC.

This sequence joins TRBV5-1 and TRBJ2-1, with a possible D match to TRBD2 (7 bases). Germline V gene lookup returns CDR1 SGHRS and CDR2 YFSETQ. The V end was cut by 3 bases, the J end by 4 bases, with 17 bases between. The CDR3 runs to 16 residues. The CDR3 nucleotides are TGCGCCAGCAGCTCAACGGGGGGCCGCCTTTACAATGAGCAGTTCTTC. Encoded protein: CASSSTGGRLYNEQFF.

The V call is TRBV21-1, the J call TRBJ1-5; the table's D call of TRBD1 was not tested on the DNA. TRBV21-1 represents a pseudogene. The CDR3 has 18 residues. CDR3 residues: CASSTAQGALGIDQPQHF. CDR3 bases: TGTGCCAGCAGCACGGCACAGGGGGCGTTAGGAATAGATCAGCCCCAGCATTTT.

This clone was counted once. This chain joins TRBV6-2 or TRBV6-3 and TRBJ2-5; 11 nucleotides match TRBD2. Germline-derived CDR1 and CDR2 are MNHEY and SVGEGT. CDR3 size: 15 residues. Losses at the gene ends were 1 base for V and 5 bases for J; bases not matched to a gene: 3. The CDR3, as DNA: TGTGCCAGCAGTTACTTTAGCGGGGGGGCGGAGACCCAGTACTTC. Translated: CASSYFSGGAETQYF.

The chain couples TRBV16 to TRBJ1-1; 8 bases are shared with TRBD1. Looked up from germline, CDR1 is KGHSY and CDR2 is FQNENV. CDR3 size: 17 residues. With 0 bases clipped from V and 5 bases from J, the junction kept 11 bases outside the gene matches. The CDR3 sequence is CASSQSFGQGAGTEAFF. CDR3 bases: TGTGCCAGCAGCCAATCTTTTGGGCAGGGGGCAGGAACTGAAGCTTTCTTT.

The chain uses TRBV6-5 and TRBJ2-3; perhaps TRBD2 as D (5 bases). This CDR3 comprises 14 residues. Germline loops: CDR1 MNHEY, CDR2 SVGAGI. Trimming stripped 3 bases from V and 3 bases from J, with 10 bases between. CDR3: CASSYHRGTDTQYF. CDR3 coding DNA: TGTGCCAGCAGTTATCACCGAGGGACAGATACGCAGTATTTT.

The chain couples TRBV7-2 to TRBJ1-6; 9 nucleotides match TRBD1. With 0 bases clipped from V and 7 bases from J, the junction kept 1 base outside the gene matches. The CDR3 is 15 amino acids. Germline V gene data show CDR1 as SGHTA and CDR2 as FQGNSA. CDR3 loop: CASSLAQGANSPLHF. The CDR3 DNA reads as TGTGCCAGCAGCTTAGCACAGGGGGCCAATTCACCCCTCCACTTT.

Only one count was recorded for this clone. The chain links TRBV19 to TRBJ2-2, with a possible D match to TRBD2 (7 bases). CDR3 size: 15 residues. The germline V gene has CDR1 LNHDA and CDR2 SQIVND (reference sequence). Trimming shortened V by 1 base and J by 6 bases, and 12 bases separated the two germline ends. The CDR3 DNA sequence: TGTGCCAGTAGTATAGTCGCGGGGGCCTCCGGGGAGCTGTTTTTT. It codes for CASSIVAGASGELFF.

The V call is TRBV19, the J call TRBJ1-2; 9 bases fit TRBD1. This CDR3 region has 16 residues. Trimming at V came to 4 bases and at J to 2 bases, leaving 8 bases not matched to a gene. Germline-derived CDR1 and CDR2 are LNHDA and SQIVND (reference sequence). CDR3 nucleotide sequence: TGTGCCAGTAGTAAGGGACAGGGATTATTGAACTATGGCTACACCTTC. Its translation: CASSKGQGLLNYGYTF. Full variable domain (missing parts from reference TRBV19 and TRBJ1-2): DGGITQSPKYLFRKEGQNVTLSCEQNLNHDAMYWYRQDPGQGLRLIYYSQIVNDFQKGDIAEGYSVSREKKESFPLTVTSAQKNPTAFYLCASSKGQGLLNYGYTFGSGTRLTVV.

The chain employs TRBV28 and TRBJ2-7; TRBD2 is a possible D gene (5 bases). This CDR3 has 16 residues. Germline loops: CDR1 MDHEN, CDR2 SYDVKM. V lost 3 bases to trimming and J lost 2 bases, with 17 bases between them. The CDR3, as DNA: TGTGCCAGCAGTTTCCAAGCGGCTAGAAAAGCCTACGAGCAGTACTTC. Translation: CASSFQAARKAYEQYF.

The CDR3 spells CASSFRGGSDTQYF. DNA for the CDR3: TGTGCCAGCAGCTTTAGGGGGGGATCGGATACGCAGTATTTT. The genes are TRBV5-4 and TRBJ2-3, with a possible D match to TRBD2 (7 bases). This CDR3 has 14 residues. Germline V gives CDR1 SGHNT, CDR2 YYREEE (reference sequence). Trimming shortened V by 2 bases and J by 6 bases, and 13 bases separated the two germline ends. The complete variable domain, with remaining parts taken from reference TRBV5-4 and TRBJ2-3, reads ETGVTQSPTHLIKTRGQQVTLRCSSQSGHNTVSWYQQALGQGPQFIFQYYREEENGRGNFPPRFSGLQFPNYSSELNVNALELDDSALYLCASSFRGGSDTQYFGPGTRLTVL.